A single sample is the source of the 13 T cell receptor beta chains below, sequenced in a study of blood T cell repertoires in COVID-19. Produced via immunoSEQ multiplex PCR; TCRdb's table is partial and in-frame only. The data contain 200,000 to 250,000 clones, 75% to 85% of them singletons. The sample was peripheral blood. Receptors originate from a man aged 50-59 years with active or convalescent COVID-19.

V and J are TRBV7-3 and TRBJ2-1; the match to TRBD2 covers 14 bases. The CDR3 loop spans 16 amino acids. V lost 4 bases, J lost 7 bases, and 6 bases stayed unmatched. The germline CDR1 and CDR2 sequences are SGHTA and FQGTGA. The CDR3 loop reads CASSSGLAGVGNEQFF. The CDR3 DNA reads TGTGCCAGCAGCTCGGGACTAGCGGGAGTGGGGAATGAGCAGTTCTTC. Combining the CDR3 with reference TRBV7-3 and TRBJ2-1 gives the whole variable domain GAGVSQTPSNKVTEKGKYVELRCDPISGHTALYWYRQSLGQGPEFLIYFQGTGAADDSGLPNDRFFAVRPEGSVSTLKIQRTERGDSAVYLCASSSGLAGVGNEQFFGPGTRLTVL.

The chain employs TRBV6-1 and TRBJ1-2; weak D call: TRBD1 (5 bases). The V gene lost 7 bases and the J gene lost 3 bases, with 18 bases spanning the gap. Germline-derived CDR1 and CDR2 are MNHNS and SASEGT. The CDR3 runs to 15 residues. Here the CDR3 reads CASTRRDGGDYGYTF. In nucleotides, the CDR3 is TGTGCCAGCACCCGCAGGGATGGGGGGGACTATGGCTACACCTTC.

The V call is TRBV6-5, the J call TRBJ2-3, with 9 positions matching TRBD2. V shed 5 bases, J shed 6 bases, and the junction held 9 bases outside the gene matches. There are 15 residues in the CDR3. Per the germline V gene, CDR1 is MNHEY and CDR2 is SVGAGI. The CDR3 here is CASSRARSGGDTQYF. CDR3 nucleotide sequence: TGTGCCAGCAGTAGGGCCAGGAGCGGGGGGGATACGCAGTATTTT.

J is TRBJ2-2 and V is TRBV6-1; D may be TRBD1 (7 bases). Germline V gene sequence: CDR1 MNHNS, CDR2 SASEGT. V was shortened by 2 bases and J by 6 bases, with 13 bases between the two germline ends. The CDR3 is made up of 15 amino acids. CDR3 amino acids: CASSENRGGAGELFF. The CDR3 region has the DNA TGTGCCAGCAGTGAAAACAGGGGAGGAGCCGGGGAGCTGTTTTTT.

V gene TRBV7-8 combines with J gene TRBJ1-1, with 10 bases identical to TRBD1. The J segment lost 7 bases and the V segment lost 3 bases, leaving 5 bases of the junction unmatched. This CDR3 is built from 14 residues. Germline V gene sequence: CDR1 SGHVS, CDR2 FQNEAQ. The CDR3 sequence is CASSFRTGGVEAFF. The DNA for the CDR3 is TGTGCCAGCAGCTTTCGGACAGGGGGGGTTGAAGCTTTCTTT.

This chain uses TRBV11-2 with TRBJ1-2; tentatively, D is TRBD1 (5 bases). This CDR3 contains 16 residues. Trimming took 4 bases from V and 6 from J, leaving 21 bases between them. Germline CDR1 SGHAT, CDR2 FQNNGV. CDR3 in amino acids: CASSSLSGVGGDGYTF. CDR3 coding DNA: TGTGCCAGCAGCTCCCTCTCGGGGGTAGGTGGGGATGGCTACACCTTC.

The J gene is TRBJ2-5, the V gene TRBV5-1; D is uncertain. CDR1 is SGHRS and CDR2 is YFSETQ in the germline V gene. The CDR3 loop spans 14 amino acids. V was pared by 0 bases and J by 5 bases, with 11 bases between. The CDR3 spells CASSLVVGEETQYF. The CDR3 bases are TGCGCCAGCAGCTTGGTGGTAGGAGAGGAGACCCAGTACTTC. The whole variable domain, filled in from reference TRBV5-1 and TRBJ2-5, reads KAGVTQTPRYLIKTRGQQVTLSCSPISGHRSVSWYQQTPGQGLQFLFEYFSETQRNKGNFPGRFSGRQFSNSRSEMNVSTLELGDSALYLCASSLVVGEETQYFGPGTRLLVL.

The rearrangement joins TRBV7-9 to TRBJ1-4, with 8 nucleotides matching TRBD1. This CDR3 contains 16 residues. Germline V CDR1 and CDR2: SEHNR, FQNEAQ (reference sequence). Trimming at V came to 6 bases and at J to 7 bases, leaving 13 bases not matched to a gene. CDR3 nucleotide sequence: TGTGCCAGCAGTGGTGGTTCAGGGGGCAACGGTGAAAAACTGTTTTTT. Its translation is CASSGGSGGNGEKLFF.

V usage is TRBV18 and J usage is TRBJ1-4, with 8 bases identical to TRBD1. This CDR3 region has 17 residues. CDR1 is KGHSH and CDR2 is LQKENI in the germline V gene. V trimming: 3 bases; J trimming: 0 bases; junction bases outside the gene matches: 6. The CDR3: CASSPSTGGATNEKLFF. CDR3 DNA sequence: TGTGCCAGCTCACCCTCCACAGGGGGTGCAACTAATGAAAAACTGTTTTTT.

This clone was seen once. This chain connects TRBV28 to TRBJ2-7, with 11 positions matching TRBD1. The trim removed 4 bases at V and 7 bases at J, leaving 3 bases unmatched. The CDR3 extends over 13 amino acids. Germline V lookup: CDR1 MDHEN, CDR2 SYDVKM. This chain's CDR3 is CASSSGQGGEQYF. CDR3 in DNA: TGTGCCAGCAGTTCGGGACAGGGGGGGGAGCAGTACTTC.

The chain recombines TRBV5-4 with TRBJ1-1; D perhaps matches TRBD1 (6 bases). The V end was cut by 4 bases, the J end by 1 base, with 8 bases between. The CDR3 runs to 13 residues. Germline V gives CDR1 SGHNT, CDR2 YYREEE (reference sequence). The CDR3 protein is CASSARGNTEAFF. The CDR3 DNA is TGTGCCAGCAGCGCCAGGGGGAACACTGAAGCTTTCTTT. The complete variable domain, with remaining parts taken from reference TRBV5-4 and TRBJ1-1, reads ETGVTQSPTHLIKTRGQQVTLRCSSQSGHNTVSWYQQALGQGPQFIFQYYREEENGRGNFPPRFSGLQFPNYSSELNVNALELDDSALYLCASSARGNTEAFFGQGTRLTVV.

The chain employs TRBV2 and TRBJ2-3; possibly TRBD2 for D (5 bases). V lost 3 bases and J 1 base, leaving 11 bases between the germline ends. Germline V lookup: CDR1 SNHLY, CDR2 FYNNEI. The CDR3 has 15 residues. The CDR3 loop reads CASSEYDGGTDTQYF. CDR3 bases: TGTGCCAGCAGTGAGTATGACGGGGGCACAGATACGCAGTATTTT. The complete variable domain, with remaining parts taken from reference TRBV2 and TRBJ2-3, reads EPEVTQTPSHQVTQMGQEVILRCVPISNHLYFYWYRQILGQKVEFLVSFYNNEISEKSEIFDDQFSVERPDGSNFTLKIRSTKLEDSAMYFCASSEYDGGTDTQYFGPGTRLTVL.

This rearrangement joins TRBV4-1 to TRBJ1-5; 7 bases map to TRBD1. This CDR3 spans 15 amino acids. V lost 4 bases and J lost 2; bases outside the gene matches: 5. Germline V gene lookup returns CDR1 MGHRA and CDR2 YSYEKL. For the CDR3, the DNA is TGCGCCAGCAGCCTCTTCGGGACAGGCAATCAGCCCCAGCATTTT. Translating it yields CASSLFGTGNQPQHF.